The 28 T cell receptor beta chains given below trace back to one sample, sequenced in a study of siplizumab effects on memory and regulatory T cells. The table came from immunoSEQ multiplex PCR; TCRdb's copy has only in-frame clones and leaves some out. Of around 100,000 clones in the sample, approximately 94% are singletons; the top ten hold about 1.2%. The sequenced sample consisted of non-Treg CD4+ T cells sorted from blood. The source is a human donor in good health.

The chain has TRBV30 and TRBJ2-5; D unresolved. With 5 bases removed from V and 1 base from J, the gap between germline ends came to 5 bases. Germline V gene data show CDR1 as GTSNPN and CDR2 as SVGIG (reference sequence). The CDR3 is made up of 11 amino acids. Written as DNA, the CDR3 is TGTGCCTGGGCAGCCCAAGAGACCCAGTACTTC. Amino acid sequence: CAWAAQETQYF. Full variable domain (rest looked up from reference TRBV30 and TRBJ2-5): SQTIHQWPATLVQPVGSPLSLECTVEGTSNPNLYWYRQAAGRGLQLLFYSVGIGQISSEVPQNLSASRPQDRQFILSSKKLLLSDSGFYLCAWAAQETQYFGPGTRLLVL.

The rearrangement joins TRBV9 to TRBJ1-5; possibly TRBD1 for D (6 bases). The CDR3 extends over 15 amino acids. V was cut by 4 bases and J by 3 bases, with 14 bases left in between. Germline CDR1 reads SGDLS; CDR2 reads YYNGEE. The CDR3 DNA reads TGTGCCAGCAGCCTAACGGGACAAAACAATCAGCCCCAGCATTTT. It encodes CASSLTGQNNQPQHF.

The genes are TRBV19 and TRBJ1-5, with 7 bases aligning to TRBD1. CDR1 is LNHDA, CDR2 SQIVND, per germline (reference sequence). Unmatched junction bases numbered 10, after V lost 6 bases and J lost 5 bases. The CDR3 runs 15 residues. Here the CDR3 reads CASRINRGPDQPQHF. The CDR3 nucleotides read TGTGCCAGTAGGATTAACAGGGGCCCAGATCAGCCCCAGCATTTT.

The chain has TRBV18 and TRBJ2-2, with D perhaps given as TRBD1 or TRBD2 (5 bases each). Trimming shortened V by 3 bases and J by 4 bases, and 15 bases separated the two germline ends. Per germline, CDR1 KGHSH and CDR2 LQKENI. The CDR3 spans 16 residues. CDR3 sequence (DNA): TGTGCCAGCTCACCCCGCATCGGGGCAGGCACCGGGGAGCTGTTTTTT. Encoded protein: CASSPRIGAGTGELFF.

This sequence joins TRBV19 and TRBJ1-2, with 7 nucleotides matching TRBD1. J lost 2 bases, V lost 4 bases, and 1 base had no gene match. Germline V gives CDR1 LNHDA, CDR2 SQIVND (reference sequence). The CDR3 has 13 residues. The CDR3 DNA reads TGTGCCAGTAGTAGGGGACAGAACTATGGCTACACCTTC. As protein: CASSRGQNYGYTF.

The rearrangement links TRBV28 to TRBJ2-3; D gene uncertain. Germline values: CDR1 MDHEN, CDR2 SYDVKM. V gave up 6 bases and J gave up 2 bases, with 12 bases separating them. The CDR3 extends over 14 amino acids. Written as DNA, the CDR3 is TGTGCCAGCAGCCCCCAACTTGTCACAGATACGCAGTATTTT. Translating it yields CASSPQLVTDTQYF.

J is TRBJ1-6 and V is TRBV6-4; D not certain. Trimming left V 2 bases short and J 8 bases short, with 7 bases between. Germline V gene lookup returns CDR1 MRHNA and CDR2 SNTAGT. The CDR3 extends over 13 amino acids. The CDR3 spells CASSDRVDSPLHF. DNA of the CDR3: TGTGCCAGCAGTGACAGGGTTGATTCACCCCTCCACTTT.

J is TRBJ2-5 and V is TRBV5-1, with a possible D match to TRBD2 (5 bases). V lost 5 bases to trimming and J lost 5 bases, with 10 bases between them. There are 12 residues in the CDR3. The germline V gene encodes CDR1 SGHRS and CDR2 YFSETQ. The CDR3 here is CASSPGGETQYF. The CDR3 DNA sequence: TGCGCCAGCAGTCCCGGCGGGGAGACCCAGTACTTC.

The V and J genes are TRBV6-6 and TRBJ2-5, with 9 bases matching TRBD2. Per the germline V gene, CDR1 is MNHNY and CDR2 is SVGAGI (reference sequence). The CDR3 runs to 15 residues. The V and J ends lost 6 bases and 3 bases, in that order; junction bases with no gene match: 8. This CDR3 reads CASRIQGLAKETQYF. CDR3 nucleotide sequence: TGTGCCAGCAGGATTCAGGGACTAGCAAAAGAGACCCAGTACTTC.

V is TRBV18 and J is TRBJ2-3, with no clear D. The CDR3 sequence is 15 residues long. Germline V gene sequence: CDR1 KGHSH, CDR2 LQKENI. Trimming removed 3 bases from V and 3 bases from J, with 13 bases in between. The CDR3 nucleotides read TGTGCCAGCTCACCCGGATCAAGGGCAACAGATACGCAGTATTTT. Amino acid sequence: CASSPGSRATDTQYF.

The chain uses TRBV10-3 and TRBJ2-7; perhaps TRBD1 as D (6 bases). V lost 10 bases and J 0 bases, leaving 10 bases between the germline ends. Germline lookup yields CDR1 ENHRY and CDR2 SYGVKD. CDR3 size: 12 residues. The CDR3 region is CATSDSSYEQYF. CDR3 DNA sequence: TGTGCCACCTCGGACAGCTCCTACGAGCAGTACTTC.

V gene TRBV28 combines with J gene TRBJ2-7; perhaps D is TRBD1 or TRBD2 (5 bases each). CDR3 length: 15 residues. Trimming removed 1 base from V and 6 bases from J, with 16 bases in between. CDR1 is MDHEN and CDR2 is SYDVKM in the germline V gene. Here the CDR3 reads CASSLYVTSGTEQYF. The CDR3, as DNA: TGTGCCAGCAGTTTATATGTCACCTCAGGGACCGAGCAGTACTTC.

This chain links TRBV19 with TRBJ2-3, with 9 bases matching TRBD2. The trim removed 3 bases at V and 0 bases at J, leaving 10 bases unmatched. There are 18 residues in the CDR3. Germline V lookup: CDR1 LNHDA, CDR2 SQIVND (reference sequence). The DNA of the CDR3 is TGTGCCAGTAGTATCACGATGACTAGCGGCACTAGCACAGATACGCAGTATTTT. It is translated as CASSITMTSGTSTDTQYF.

The rearrangement links TRBV5-8 to TRBJ1-2, with no clear D. V lost 2 bases and J lost 8, with 16 bases in between. The CDR3 runs 14 residues. CDR1 and CDR2 from the germline V gene are SGHTS and YDEGEE. CDR3 DNA: TGTGCCAGCAGCTTTTTACAGTCTAGTTTCGGCTACACCTTC. Its protein is CASSFLQSSFGYTF.

The chain carries TRBV25-1 and TRBJ2-7; D is uncertain. Trimming stripped 0 bases from V and 0 bases from J, with 3 bases between. Germline assignment: CDR1 MGHDK and CDR2 SYGVNS. The CDR3 is made up of 13 amino acids. CDR3 residues: CASSEYGSYEQYF. The CDR3 DNA reads as TGTGCCAGCAGTGAATATGGCTCCTACGAGCAGTACTTC.

The genes are TRBV5-4 and TRBJ2-3, with 7 positions matching TRBD2. This CDR3 is 16 amino acids long. Looked up from germline, CDR1 is SGHNT and CDR2 is YYREEE (reference sequence). V shed 4 bases, J shed 0 bases, and the junction held 8 bases outside the gene matches. The CDR3 DNA sequence: TGTGCCAGCAGCATTGGTGGGCGGGAGAGCACAGATACGCAGTATTTT. This codes for CASSIGGRESTDTQYF.

This CDR3 is CASSEAQGATNEKLFF. The CDR3 nucleotides are TGTGCCAGCAGTGAAGCGCAGGGCGCAACTAATGAAAAACTGTTTTTT. This chain joins TRBV6-1 and TRBJ1-4; D perhaps matches TRBD1 (5 bases). CDR1 and CDR2 (germline): MNHNS, SASEGT. The CDR3 is 16 amino acids. V was clipped by 0 bases and J by 0 bases, with 8 bases between them.

This sequence joins TRBV28 and TRBJ1-5, with D maybe TRBD1 (5 bases). Germline-derived CDR1 and CDR2 are MDHEN and SYDVKM. The CDR3 runs to 13 residues. V was shortened by 11 bases and J by 4 bases, with 15 bases between the two germline ends. The CDR3 coding sequence is TGTGCCGGCTCAGGGTTCCGGAATCAGCCCCAGCATTTT. It yields the protein CAGSGFRNQPQHF.

The chain is built from TRBV7-9 and TRBJ2-3; D gene ambiguous. V lost 4 bases, J lost 0 bases, and 11 bases lay in between. The CDR3 covers 15 residues. From germline, CDR1 is SEHNR and CDR2 FQNEAQ (reference sequence). CDR3 sequence (DNA): TGTGCCAGCAGCTCTGCGCAGACAAGCACAGATACGCAGTATTTT. This translates into CASSSAQTSTDTQYF. Variable domain in full (rest from reference TRBV7-9 and TRBJ2-3): DTGVSQNPRHKITKRGQNVTFRCDPISEHNRLYWYRQTLGQGPEFLTYFQNEAQLEKSRLLSDRFSAERPKGSFSTLEIQRTEQGDSAMYLCASSSAQTSTDTQYFGPGTRLTVL.

The gene calls are TRBV28 and TRBJ1-1, with TRBD1 as a possible D gene (5 bases). The CDR3 has 13 amino acids. The V and J ends lost 8 bases and 0 bases respectively, with 10 bases between them. CDR1 is MDHEN and CDR2 is SYDVKM in the germline V gene. CDR3 nucleotide sequence: TGTGCCAGCTACGGGGGAGTGAACACTGAAGCTTTCTTT. It is translated as CASYGGVNTEAFF. The variable domain in full, completed from reference TRBV28 and TRBJ1-1, reads DVKVTQSSRYLVKRTGEKVFLECVQDMDHENMFWYRQDPGLGLRLIYFSYDVKMKEKGDIPEGYSVSREKKERFSLILESASTNQTSMYLCASYGGVNTEAFFGQGTRLTVV.

The chain recombines TRBV9 with TRBJ2-1; 13 bases are a match to TRBD2. The CDR3 consists of 13 residues. J lost 7 bases, V lost 9 bases, and 4 bases had no gene match. The germline gives CDR1 SGDLS, CDR2 YYNGEE. In nucleotides, the CDR3 is TGTGCCAACGAGACTAGCGGGAGGAATGAGCAGTTCTTC. Its translation is CANETSGRNEQFF.

The rearrangement links TRBV18 to TRBJ1-1; 9 bases fit TRBD1. Germline assignment: CDR1 KGHSH and CDR2 LQKENI. There are 18 residues in the CDR3. The trim removed 0 bases at V and 4 bases at J, leaving 12 bases unmatched. CDR3: CASSPPKFYPQGATEAFF. CDR3 sequence (DNA): TGTGCCAGCTCACCACCGAAATTCTACCCACAGGGGGCCACTGAAGCTTTCTTT. Full variable domain (outside the CDR3, taken from reference TRBV18 and TRBJ1-1): NAGVMQNPRHLVRRRGQEARLRCSPMKGHSHVYWYRQLPEEGLKFMVYLQKENIIDESGMPKERFSAEFPKEGPSILRIQQVVRGDSAAYFCASSPPKFYPQGATEAFFGQGTRLTVV.

The V gene is TRBV20-1, the J gene TRBJ1-1; no reliable D call. This CDR3 contains 11 residues. Looked up from germline, CDR1 is DFQATT and CDR2 is SNEGSKA (reference sequence). V was clipped by 6 bases and J by 0 bases, with 5 bases between them. The CDR3 sequence: CSAPLNTEAFF. In DNA, the CDR3 is TGCAGTGCCCCATTGAACACTGAAGCTTTCTTT.

This sequence joins TRBV18 and TRBJ1-5; the match to TRBD1 covers 9 bases. The CDR3 has 15 amino acids. CDR1 KGHSH and CDR2 LQKENI come from the germline V gene. The V segment lost 3 bases and the J segment 6 bases; nucleotides outside the gene matches: 6. CDR3 coding DNA: TGTGCCAGCTCACCGACAGGGGGGGAAAGTCAGCCCCAGCATTTT. Encoded protein: CASSPTGGESQPQHF.

The V gene is TRBV18, the J gene TRBJ2-7; possibly TRBD1 for D (6 bases). This CDR3 has 13 amino acids. Looked up from germline, CDR1 is KGHSH and CDR2 is LQKENI. V lost 3 bases and J 4 bases, leaving 10 bases between the germline ends. This CDR3 reads CASSPKTGYEQYF. The CDR3 nucleotides are TGTGCCAGCTCACCTAAGACAGGATACGAGCAGTACTTC. The variable domain in full, completed from reference TRBV18 and TRBJ2-7, reads NAGVMQNPRHLVRRRGQEARLRCSPMKGHSHVYWYRQLPEEGLKFMVYLQKENIIDESGMPKERFSAEFPKEGPSILRIQQVVRGDSAAYFCASSPKTGYEQYFGPGTRLTVT.

The V gene is TRBV7-3, the J gene TRBJ2-1, with 11 bases that match TRBD2. This CDR3 is 17 amino acids long. Looked up from germline, CDR1 is SGHTA and CDR2 is FQGTGA. The V and J ends lost 5 bases and 5 bases, in that order; junction bases with no gene match: 11. The CDR3 bases are TGTGCCAGCAGCCAATTCCCCGGGACTAGCGGAGACAATGAGCAGTTCTTC. Translated, it gives CASSQFPGTSGDNEQFF.

The chain is built from TRBV5-1 and TRBJ2-1; D possibly corresponds to TRBD1 (7 bases). This CDR3 is 16 amino acids long. Per germline, CDR1 SGHRS and CDR2 YFSETQ. V was trimmed by 0 bases and J by 3 bases, leaving 13 bases between them. The CDR3 region is CASSLVQGTFYNEQFF. CDR3 in DNA: TGCGCCAGCAGCTTGGTACAGGGGACTTTCTACAATGAGCAGTTCTTC.

Notes on this clone: A junction boundary mismatches the germline segment, possibly from a read error. This chain joins TRBV7-7 and TRBJ2-5; D possibly corresponds to TRBD2 (6 bases). The CDR3 length is 15 residues. The germline V gene has CDR1 SSHAT and CDR2 FNYEAQ (reference sequence). In DNA, the CDR3 is TGTGCTAGCAGCTTAGGCCTAGCGCGTCAAGAGACCCAGTACTTC. This codes for CASSLGLARQETQYF.